The clone carrying this TCR beta chain has a single count. What it binds is not known. The library was built from 400 to 500 ng RNA with molecular barcoded adaptors for alpha/delta and beta/gamma chains. TCRdb reprocessed the reads via MiXCR and lists one record per CDR3 protein. The sample lists under 50,000 distinct CDR3 sequences, about 13% occurring once. The data originate from a study of read filtering for tumor transcriptome and immune sequencing. Study at large: Per sample, TCR-region reads ranged about 4 to 10.27 million by IR-seq, roughly 85 to 1,400 by RNA-seq. Study results and limitations: In IR-seq, single-read clonotypes were approximately 83% of clonotypes but approximately 3.2% of reads. Without single-read clonotypes, shared clonotype proportions correlated more between IR-seq and RNA-seq. The sorted CD138-negative fraction was a mixed bone marrow immune population, not purified T cells.

This CDR3 region has 15 residues. The junction had 5 bases not matched to a gene; V was cut back by 2 bases and J by 4 bases. CDR1 is SGHRS, CDR2 YFSETQ, per germline. The receptor comes from a donor aged 40 or over with multiple myeloma. The J gene is TRBJ2-3, the V gene TRBV5-1; 9 bases line up with TRBD2. Material: a population of CD138-negative cells sorted from bone marrow. The CDR3 region is CASSFSGRVPDTQYF. For the CDR3, the DNA is TGCGCCAGCAGCTTTAGCGGGAGAGTGCCAGATACGCAGTATTTT.